The present TCR beta chain was sequenced within a study of blood T cell repertoires in COVID-19. Clones were sequenced by immunoSEQ multiplex PCR, and TCRdb holds only the in-frame ones, with some missing. Of more than 95,000 clones listed, approximately 81% are singletons. V lost 8 bases to trimming and J lost 1 base; unmatched junction nucleotides: 10. The germline CDR1 and CDR2 sequences are MNHEY and SMNVEV (reference sequence). This CDR3 spans 16 amino acids. This clone was observed many times. Sequenced sample: peripheral blood. The genes are TRBV27 and TRBJ2-7, with 11 bases that match TRBD1. The origin of this receptor is a woman aged 50 to 60 with acute or convalescent COVID-19. The CDR3 is CASSNPRDRGSYEQYF. The CDR3, as DNA: TGTGCCAGCTCAAATCCCCGGGACAGGGGGTCCTACGAGCAGTACTTC.